This entry describes one TCR beta chain. The CDR3 covers 12 residues. CDR1 is SGHRS, CDR2 YFSETQ, per germline. V was cut by 5 bases and J by 5 bases, with 7 bases left in between. These data belong to a study of blood T cell repertoires in COVID-19. Assignments of participants to cohorts depended upon their own reported clinical history. The recovered donors of Cohort 3 showed two negative PCRs, clearance, or symptom resolution. Measured with immunoSEQ multiplex PCR; TCRdb has only the in-frame clones, and not every one. Of about 390,000 clones in the sample, about 83% were seen once. V gene TRBV5-1 combines with J gene TRBJ2-2; D is possibly TRBD2 (6 bases). The specimen was PBMCs or T cells enriched from blood (not recorded which). The clonotype comes from a woman in her forties or fifties who had recovered from COVID-19. CDR3 nucleotides: TGCGCCAGCAGAGGAGGGACCGGGGAGCTGTTTTTT. It yields the protein CASRGGTGELFF.